This T cell receptor (beta chain) derives from a study of blood T cell repertoires in COVID-19. Germline V gene sequence: CDR1 SGHRS, CDR2 YFSETQ. CDR3 size: 15 residues. V dropped 4 bases and J dropped 3; count of bases not matched to a gene: 7. Measured with immunoSEQ multiplex PCR; TCRdb has only the in-frame clones, and not every one. The sample carries approximately 170,000 clones, approximately 84% recorded once. Sequenced: peripheral blood. The TCR originated in a woman older than 75 with COVID-19, enrolled during active disease. The chain links TRBV5-1 to TRBJ2-7; TRBD1 matches 10 bases. This CDR3 is CASSGGTGENYEQYF. The CDR3 DNA reads TGCGCCAGCAGCGGGGGGACAGGGGAGAACTACGAGCAGTACTTC.